The rows below give T cell receptor beta chains drawn from one sample of a study of blood T cell repertoires in COVID-19. Produced via immunoSEQ multiplex PCR; TCRdb's table is partial and in-frame only. The sample has more than 300,000 clones, 80% to 95% seen once. The sequenced sample consisted of PBMCs or T cells enriched from blood (not recorded which). All receptors come from a woman in her thirties who had recovered from COVID-19. CDR3s include the opening cysteine and the closing phenylalanine or tryptophan. Each record gives: V gene, J gene, CDR3 protein.

v_call: TRBV7-9
j_call: TRBJ2-3
cdr3_aa: CASSAPPRASTDTQYF

v_call: TRBV18
j_call: TRBJ1-1
cdr3_aa: CASSERQGRIAEAFF

v_call: TRBV3-1/TRBV3-2
j_call: TRBJ2-2
cdr3_aa: CASSHLAGLNTGELFF

v_call: TRBV28
j_call: TRBJ2-1
cdr3_aa: CASFSWGAYNEQFF

v_call: TRBV28
j_call: TRBJ1-2
cdr3_aa: CASSQPWTDNYGYTF

v_call: TRBV6-5
j_call: TRBJ2-5
cdr3_aa: CASSYGSGTAETQYF

v_call: TRBV2
j_call: TRBJ1-2
cdr3_aa: CASSTGGGMGYTF

v_call: TRBV10-2
j_call: TRBJ2-2
cdr3_aa: CASSEGSGSGGELFF

v_call: TRBV4-2
j_call: TRBJ2-3
cdr3_aa: CASRVLAGGSDTQYF

v_call: TRBV5-4
j_call: TRBJ1-1
cdr3_aa: CAVWTGGTEAFF

v_call: TRBV4-3
j_call: TRBJ2-5
cdr3_aa: CASSPRLAGGETQYF

v_call: TRBV6-2/TRBV6-3
j_call: TRBJ1-2
cdr3_aa: CASSRTGIAYGYTF

v_call: TRBV28
j_call: TRBJ2-2
cdr3_aa: CASSSTSWTSGKGTGELFF

v_call: TRBV18
j_call: TRBJ2-5
cdr3_aa: CASSPGLLLRGQETQYF

v_call: TRBV19
j_call: TRBJ1-1
cdr3_aa: CASEGPPLRQGSTEAFF

v_call: TRBV18
j_call: TRBJ1-5
cdr3_aa: CASSPQGDQPQHF

v_call: TRBV6-5
j_call: TRBJ2-2
cdr3_aa: CASSPSGAYMGELFF

v_call: TRBV28
j_call: TRBJ1-5
cdr3_aa: CASTRTRQPQHF

v_call: TRBV7-6
j_call: TRBJ2-5
cdr3_aa: CASSLHGGFDLSAKETQYF

v_call: TRBV10-3
j_call: TRBJ2-3
cdr3_aa: CAIRASGWGNTQYF

v_call: TRBV9
j_call: TRBJ1-1
cdr3_aa: CASSFQGDTEAFF

v_call: TRBV27
j_call: TRBJ2-7
cdr3_aa: CASSFGAEPYEQYF